This record covers a single T cell receptor beta chain. Antigen: not known. Time point indicated: week 35, safety follow-up. The content of each vaccine dose was 300 ug of mutant IDH1 20-mer peptide, and topical imiquimod accompanied it. This CDR3 is built from 16 residues. Per the germline V gene, CDR1 is SGHNT and CDR2 is YENEEA. Trimming at V came to 3 bases and at J to 4 bases, leaving 2 bases not matched to a gene. These data belong to a study of a mutant IDH1 vaccine in newly diagnosed glioma. The data were produced by immunoSEQ multiplex PCR, yet TCRdb's version contains in-frame clones alone and is incomplete. The top ten clones hold 2% to 2.5% of a sample with around 70,000 clones, about 87% of them seen once.

This TCR was sampled from a man aged 25-40 years with glioma. The sequences come from PBMCs, collected from a glioma patient whose treatment included an IDH1 peptide vaccine. The chain uses TRBV11-3 and TRBJ2-3; 15 nucleotides agree with TRBD2. The CDR3 spells CASSLGTSGRPDTQYF. CDR3 in DNA: TGTGCCAGCAGCTTGGGGACTAGCGGGAGGCCAGATACGCAGTATTTT.